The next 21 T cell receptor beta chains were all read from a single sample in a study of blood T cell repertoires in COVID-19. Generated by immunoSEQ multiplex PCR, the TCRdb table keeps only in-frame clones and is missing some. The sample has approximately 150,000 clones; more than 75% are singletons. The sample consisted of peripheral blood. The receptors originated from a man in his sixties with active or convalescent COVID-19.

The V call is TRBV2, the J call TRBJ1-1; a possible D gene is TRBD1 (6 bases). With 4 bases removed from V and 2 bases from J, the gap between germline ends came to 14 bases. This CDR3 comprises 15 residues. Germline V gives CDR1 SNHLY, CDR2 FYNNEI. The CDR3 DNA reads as TGTGCCAGCAGTGTTACCGGGACACCTAACACTGAAGCTTTCTTT. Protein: CASSVTGTPNTEAFF.

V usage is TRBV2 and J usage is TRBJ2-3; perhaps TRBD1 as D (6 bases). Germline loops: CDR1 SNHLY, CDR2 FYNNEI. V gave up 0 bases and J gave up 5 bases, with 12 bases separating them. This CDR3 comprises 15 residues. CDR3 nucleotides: TGTGCCAGCAGTGAAGCCCACAGGGTTGAAGATACGCAGTATTTT. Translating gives CASSEAHRVEDTQYF.

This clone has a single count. The CDR3 nucleotides are TGTGCCAGCAGTTTAGACTTGATCACCGGGGAGCTGTTTTTT. Residues: CASSLDLITGELFF. The chain has TRBV27 and TRBJ2-2; D remains unclear. Germline CDR1 and CDR2: MNHEY and SMNVEV (reference sequence). The CDR3 has 14 amino acids. The ends were cut back, 2 bases at V and 4 bases at J, with 8 bases in the middle.

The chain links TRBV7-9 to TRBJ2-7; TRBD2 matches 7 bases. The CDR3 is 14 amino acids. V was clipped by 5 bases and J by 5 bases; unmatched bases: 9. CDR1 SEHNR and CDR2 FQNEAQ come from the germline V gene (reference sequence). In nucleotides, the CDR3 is TGTGCCAGCAGCCGCCGGGTGGGGGGGAACGAGCAGTACTTC. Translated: CASSRRVGGNEQYF.

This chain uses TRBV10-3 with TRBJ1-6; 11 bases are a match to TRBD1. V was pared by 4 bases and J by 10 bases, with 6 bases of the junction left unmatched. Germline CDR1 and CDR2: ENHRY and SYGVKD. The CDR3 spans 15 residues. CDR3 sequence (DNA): TGTGCCATCAGTGTTGGACAGGGGGCTGGCTCACCCCTCCACTTT. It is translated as CAISVGQGAGSPLHF.

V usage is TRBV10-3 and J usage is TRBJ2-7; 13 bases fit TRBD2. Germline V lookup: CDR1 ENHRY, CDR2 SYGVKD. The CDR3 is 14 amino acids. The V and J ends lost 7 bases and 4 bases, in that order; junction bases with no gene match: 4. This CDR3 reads CAINPTSGGYEQYF. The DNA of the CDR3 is TGTGCCATCAACCCGACTAGCGGGGGGTACGAGCAGTACTTC.

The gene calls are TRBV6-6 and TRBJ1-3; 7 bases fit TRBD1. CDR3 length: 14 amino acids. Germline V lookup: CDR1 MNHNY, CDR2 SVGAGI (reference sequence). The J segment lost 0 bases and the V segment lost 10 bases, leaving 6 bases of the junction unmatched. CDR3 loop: CATQGVLSGNTIYF. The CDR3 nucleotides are TGTGCCACTCAGGGGGTTCTCTCTGGAAACACCATATATTTT.

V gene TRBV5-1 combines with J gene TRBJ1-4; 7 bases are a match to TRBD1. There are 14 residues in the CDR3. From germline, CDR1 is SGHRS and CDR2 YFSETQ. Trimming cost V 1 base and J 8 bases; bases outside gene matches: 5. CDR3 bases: TGCGCCAGCAGCTTGAGGGCAGGGGGAGAAAAACTGTTTTTT. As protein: CASSLRAGGEKLFF. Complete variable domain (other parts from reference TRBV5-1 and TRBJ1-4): KAGVTQTPRYLIKTRGQQVTLSCSPISGHRSVSWYQQTPGQGLQFLFEYFSETQRNKGNFPGRFSGRQFSNSRSEMNVSTLELGDSALYLCASSLRAGGEKLFFGSGTQLSVL.

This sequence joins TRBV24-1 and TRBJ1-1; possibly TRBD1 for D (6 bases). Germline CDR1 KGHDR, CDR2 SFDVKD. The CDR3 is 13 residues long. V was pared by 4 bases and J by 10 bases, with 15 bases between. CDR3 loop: CATSERGTRGAFF. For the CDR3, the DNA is TGTGCCACCAGTGAGAGGGGTACCAGGGGAGCTTTCTTT.

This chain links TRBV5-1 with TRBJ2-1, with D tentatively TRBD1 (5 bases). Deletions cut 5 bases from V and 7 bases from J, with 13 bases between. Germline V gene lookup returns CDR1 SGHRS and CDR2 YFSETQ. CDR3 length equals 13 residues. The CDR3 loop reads CASSYSQGNEQFF. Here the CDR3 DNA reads TGCGCCAGCAGTTATTCCCAGGGTAATGAGCAGTTCTTC. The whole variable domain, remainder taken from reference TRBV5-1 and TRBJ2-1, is KAGVTQTPRYLIKTRGQQVTLSCSPISGHRSVSWYQQTPGQGLQFLFEYFSETQRNKGNFPGRFSGRQFSNSRSEMNVSTLELGDSALYLCASSYSQGNEQFFGPGTRLTVL.

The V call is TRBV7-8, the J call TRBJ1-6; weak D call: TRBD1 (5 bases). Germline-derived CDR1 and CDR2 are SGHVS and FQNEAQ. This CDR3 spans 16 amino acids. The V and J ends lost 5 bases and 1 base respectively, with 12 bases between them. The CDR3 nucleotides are TGTGCCAGCAGCCTGGGGGGAAGGTCCTATAATTCACCCCTCCACTTT. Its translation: CASSLGGRSYNSPLHF.

Written as DNA, the CDR3 is TGTGCCAGCTCACAAGGGGGAAATGAAGCTTTCTTT. The encoded protein is CASSQGGNEAFF. The genes are TRBV18 and TRBJ1-1, with D perhaps TRBD1 (6 bases). Germline V gene lookup returns CDR1 KGHSH and CDR2 LQKENI. The CDR3 runs to 12 residues. The ends were cut back, 4 bases at V and 7 bases at J, with 10 bases in the middle.

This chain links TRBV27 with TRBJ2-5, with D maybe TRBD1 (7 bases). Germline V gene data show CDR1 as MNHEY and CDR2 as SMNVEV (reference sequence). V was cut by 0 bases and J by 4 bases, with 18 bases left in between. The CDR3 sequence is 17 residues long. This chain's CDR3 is CASSLSRAQGGLETQYF. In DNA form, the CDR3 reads TGTGCCAGCAGTTTATCCCGGGCGCAGGGGGGACTAGAGACCCAGTACTTC.

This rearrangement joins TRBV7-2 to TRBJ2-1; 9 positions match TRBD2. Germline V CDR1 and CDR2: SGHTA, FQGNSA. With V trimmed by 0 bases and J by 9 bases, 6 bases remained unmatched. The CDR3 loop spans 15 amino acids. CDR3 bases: TGTGCCAGCAGCTTAGCTAGCGGGAGTTTCGGTGAGCAGTTCTTC. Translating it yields CASSLASGSFGEQFF.

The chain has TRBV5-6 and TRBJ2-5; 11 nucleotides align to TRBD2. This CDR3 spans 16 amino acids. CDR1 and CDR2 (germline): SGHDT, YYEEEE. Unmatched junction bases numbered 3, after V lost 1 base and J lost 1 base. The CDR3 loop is CASSLISGGAQETQYF. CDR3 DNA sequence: TGTGCCAGCAGCTTGATTAGCGGGGGGGCCCAAGAGACCCAGTACTTC.

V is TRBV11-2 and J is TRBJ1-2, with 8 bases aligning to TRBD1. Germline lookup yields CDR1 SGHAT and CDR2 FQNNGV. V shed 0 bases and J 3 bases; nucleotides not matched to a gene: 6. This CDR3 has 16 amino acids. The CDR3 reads CASSLDRNRGDYGYTF. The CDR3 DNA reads TGTGCCAGCAGCTTAGATCGTAACAGGGGGGACTATGGCTACACCTTC.

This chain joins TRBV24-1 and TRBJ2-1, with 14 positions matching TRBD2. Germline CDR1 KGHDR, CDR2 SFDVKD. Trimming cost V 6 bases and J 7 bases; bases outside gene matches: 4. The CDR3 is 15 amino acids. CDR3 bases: TGTGCCACCAGTCTGGGACTAGCGGGAGAAAATGAGCAGTTCTTC. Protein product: CATSLGLAGENEQFF.

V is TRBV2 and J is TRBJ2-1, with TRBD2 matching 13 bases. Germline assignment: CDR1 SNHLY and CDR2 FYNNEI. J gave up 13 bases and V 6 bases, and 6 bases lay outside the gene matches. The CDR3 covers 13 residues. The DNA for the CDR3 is TGTGCCAGCAGCCTAGGACTAGCGGGAGATCAGTTCTTC. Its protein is CASSLGLAGDQFF.

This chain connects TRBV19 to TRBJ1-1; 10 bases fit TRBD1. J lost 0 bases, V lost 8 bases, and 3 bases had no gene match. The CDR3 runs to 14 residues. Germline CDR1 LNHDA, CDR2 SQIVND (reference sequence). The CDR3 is CASWDRGMNTEAFF. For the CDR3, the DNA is TGTGCCAGTTGGGACAGGGGAATGAACACTGAAGCTTTCTTT.

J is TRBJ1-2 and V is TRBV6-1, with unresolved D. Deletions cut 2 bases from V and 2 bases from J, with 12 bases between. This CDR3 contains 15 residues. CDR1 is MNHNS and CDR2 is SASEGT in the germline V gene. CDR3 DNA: TGTGCCAGCAGTGAACTCCTACTGAGGAACTATGGCTACACCTTC. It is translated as CASSELLLRNYGYTF.

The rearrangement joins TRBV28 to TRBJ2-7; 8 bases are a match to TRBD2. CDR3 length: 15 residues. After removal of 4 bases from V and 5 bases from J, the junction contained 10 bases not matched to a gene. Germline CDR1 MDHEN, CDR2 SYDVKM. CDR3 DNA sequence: TGTGCCAGCAGTTCCACCGGGACTAGAGGGCACGAGCAGTACTTC. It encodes CASSSTGTRGHEQYF.